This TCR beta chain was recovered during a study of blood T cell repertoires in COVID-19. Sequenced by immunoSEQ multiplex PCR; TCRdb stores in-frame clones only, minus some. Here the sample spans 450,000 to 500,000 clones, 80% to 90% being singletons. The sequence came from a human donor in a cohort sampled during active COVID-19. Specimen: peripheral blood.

This CDR3 is CASTQGSYEQYF. CDR3 coding DNA: TGTGCCAGCACGCAGGGGTCCTACGAGCAGTACTTC. The chain has TRBV11-2 and TRBJ2-7; D may be TRBD1 (6 bases). Germline V lookup: CDR1 SGHAT, CDR2 FQNNGV. The CDR3 is made up of 12 amino acids. Trimming removed 7 bases at V and 1 base at J, with 8 bases between.